The T cell receptor beta chain described here comes from a study of T cell responses to AZD1222 COVID-19 vaccine (dated by TCRdb to the early 2020s). With regard to the full study: A total of more than 230 trial participants underwent TCR sequencing, of whom nearly 210 had received two doses of AZD1222 and approximately 25 had received two doses of the MenACWY control vaccine. Trial participants were enrolled by age into 18-55, 56-69 and 70-plus year subgroups, with roughly 160, 29 and 62 TCR-sequenced participants respectively.

The CDR3 regions of human TCRbeta chains were analyzed by immunosequencing. Per the authors' processing: Repertoire TCRs were matched against a reference library of SARS-CoV-2-specific TCRs generated with the MIRA antigen-specificity platform. Breadth meant the fraction of unique TCRs that were SARS-CoV-2-associated, whereas depth meant the fraction of total T cells that were SARS-CoV-2-associated. Each spike-specific TCR was assigned to its reactive spike region and to a CD4 or CD8 class using the MIRA data. Log10-transformed breadth and depth values were compared by one-way ANOVA with Sidak's multiple comparisons tests. Drawn from immuneACCESS, this table holds only the in-frame rearrangements with V and J called that TCRdb kept. Clones are partly lost; checked studies trace under half to an unresolved V gene and leave the rest unexplained. V, J and clone size were drawn from that table, and D and trimming were deduced from the DNA. The sample table shows around 140,000 clones, and 75% to 95% are seen once. Clones ranked in the top ten supply about 7.5% of the sample.

As regards this clone: Its cognate antigen has yet to be identified. Per-base qualities were not stored, and no clone one base away is much larger.

Study-wide conclusions, independent of this receptor: Because no day 14 peak-response samples were available, repertoires were characterized only after the peak T cell response. Conclusions about previously exposed vaccinees are limited, since just 6 or 7 AZD1222 recipients were seropositive for SARS-CoV-2 at baseline. The 56-69-year group was small, and its depth increase did not reach significance, likely because of low power. Most participants were white British and females outnumbered males, and the authors suggested that clonal diversity may have been underestimated. Reportedly, almost half of the unique spike-specific TCRs recognized epitopes lying outside the regions that are mutated in the B.1.351 and B.1.1.7 variants. A significant rise in spike-specific TCR breadth and depth was observed after two AZD1222 doses relative to day 0 and relative to MenACWY recipients. CD4 TCRs associated with the vaccine covered the entire spike protein, and the dominant responses were in regions 160-218 and 743-854.

The sample's time point label, in plain terms: about 28 days (+/-7) after the second vaccine dose. Sample treatment or condition, as interpreted from the label and publication: meningococcal conjugate vaccine given as trial control. Vaccinee samples were obtained from the UK trials COV001 and COV002, which included a single-blind randomized controlled phase 2/3 trial of AZD1222 (ChAdOx1 nCoV-19) in healthy adults. Trial participant PBMC samples were collected at day 0 and day 28 after the second dose for TCRbeta chain sequencing. The germline V gene sets CDR1 to MNHEY and CDR2 to SVGAGI. The germline V and J ends show losses of 0 bases and 3 bases respectively, and no gene match explains 5 bases of the junction. The CDR3 starts with the cysteine, ends with the phenylalanine, and has 15 residues. The sequence is cut down to CDR3 DNA, 45 bases in frame from base 1.

The sample consisted of peripheral blood, taken 28 days after the second dose of the MenACWY control vaccine. The sequence joins TRBV6-5 to TRBJ2-7; 7 of the junction bases match TRBD1. The TCR comes from an adult who received the MenACWY meningococcal vaccine as a control. Here is the DNA: TGTGCCAGCAGTTACTCGTTCGACAGGGTCTACGAGCAGTACTTC. It is translated as CASSYSFDRVYEQYF.